These 8 T cell receptor beta chains came from one sample sequenced in a study of OX40 agonist ivuxolimab in advanced cancers. Assay: immunoSEQ multiplex PCR; the TCRdb copy retains only in-frame clones and omits some. The repertoire consists of 55,000 to 75,000 clones, with approximately 82% occurring once and the leading ten covering roughly 1.2%. The material was CD4+ or CD8+ T cells sorted from blood, obtained in a trial of the OX40 agonist ivuxolimab. These receptors all come from an adult with an advanced solid tumor such as melanoma, head and neck, liver or kidney cancer.

The chain uses TRBV19 and TRBJ1-3; 8 nucleotides align to TRBD1. V was pared by 7 bases and J by 3 bases, with 5 bases of the junction left unmatched. The CDR3 is 14 residues long. Germline loops: CDR1 LNHDA, CDR2 SQIVND (reference sequence). The DNA for the CDR3 is TGTGCCAGTAAGGGGACAGGTTATGGAAACACCATATATTTT. This codes for CASKGTGYGNTIYF.

This clone has a single count. The V gene is TRBV7-8, the J gene TRBJ2-1, with unresolved D. This CDR3 has 15 amino acids. In germline, CDR1 is SGHVS, CDR2 FQNEAQ. V was trimmed by 1 base and J by 2 bases, leaving 9 bases between them. CDR3 in DNA: TGTGCCAGCAGCTTAGGGGTTGGCACCTACAATGAGCAGTTCTTC. Amino acids: CASSLGVGTYNEQFF.

Only one count was recorded for this clone. The chain joins TRBV29-1 to TRBJ2-5; TRBD2 agrees at 8 bases. The germline gives CDR1 SQVTM, CDR2 ANQGSEA. Trimming at V came to 6 bases and at J to 4 bases, leaving 7 bases not matched to a gene. The CDR3 spans 13 residues. CDR3 protein: CSVKSGGRETQYF. CDR3 DNA: TGCAGCGTGAAAAGCGGGGGTAGAGAGACCCAGTACTTC.

This clone was found once. The chain is built from TRBV6-5 and TRBJ2-3; TRBD1 is a possible D gene (6 bases). The ends were cut back, 6 bases at V and 11 bases at J, with 18 bases in the middle. Germline values: CDR1 MNHEY, CDR2 SVGAGI. The CDR3 length is 13 residues. The CDR3 here is CASRAGAQWEQYF. The CDR3 bases are TGTGCCAGCAGGGCAGGGGCCCAGTGGGAGCAGTATTTT.

This clone was detected only a few times. The rearrangement links TRBV6-5 to TRBJ1-5; the D is unclear. The V end lost 0 bases, the J end lost 7 bases, and 7 bases lay between the germline ends. This CDR3 region has 13 residues. Germline V gene data show CDR1 as MNHEY and CDR2 as SVGAGI. The CDR3 DNA follows: TGTGCCAGCAGTTACTCGAATTTCCAGCCCCAGCATTTT. Residues: CASSYSNFQPQHF.

J is TRBJ1-6 and V is TRBV6-5; D gene uncertain. Trimming pared 4 bases from V and 5 bases from J, leaving 12 bases between. In germline, CDR1 is MNHEY, CDR2 SVGAGI. The CDR3 consists of 15 residues. CDR3 nucleotides: TGTGCCAGCAGTTTTCGGAGCCGCAATAATTCACCCCTCCACTTT. Translated, it gives CASSFRSRNNSPLHF.

The chain uses TRBV2 and TRBJ2-5; 7 nucleotides line up with TRBD2. Germline V gene sequence: CDR1 SNHLY, CDR2 FYNNEI. V dropped 7 bases and J dropped 5; count of bases not matched to a gene: 4. The CDR3 contains 12 residues. In nucleotides, the CDR3 is TGTGCCAGCACCCGGGGAGGGGAGACCCAGTACTTC. This encodes CASTRGGETQYF.

The chain couples TRBV6-5 to TRBJ2-7; D not resolved. Between the trimmed V and J ends, which lost 0 bases and 5 bases, there was a span of 8 bases. The CDR3 contains 13 residues. Per the germline V gene, CDR1 is MNHEY and CDR2 is SVGAGI. The CDR3 protein is CASSYSKTDEQYF. CDR3 coding DNA: TGTGCCAGCAGTTACTCGAAAACCGACGAGCAGTACTTC.